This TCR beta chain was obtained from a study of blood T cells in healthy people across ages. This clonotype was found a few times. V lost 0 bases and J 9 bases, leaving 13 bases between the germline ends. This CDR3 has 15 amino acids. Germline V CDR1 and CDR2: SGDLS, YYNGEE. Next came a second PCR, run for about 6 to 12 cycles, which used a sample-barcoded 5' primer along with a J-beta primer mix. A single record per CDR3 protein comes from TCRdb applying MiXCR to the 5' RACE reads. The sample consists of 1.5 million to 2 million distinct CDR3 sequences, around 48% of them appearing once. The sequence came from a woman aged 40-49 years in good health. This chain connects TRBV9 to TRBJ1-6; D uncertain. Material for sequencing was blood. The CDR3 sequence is CASSVAEAGSSPLHF. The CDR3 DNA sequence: TGTGCCAGCAGCGTAGCTGAGGCTGGTAGTTCACCCCTCCACTTT.